The 11 T cell receptor beta chains below come from one sample, sequenced in a study of cytomegalovirus exposure and HLA in healthy donors. In the PCR, 60 Vbeta and 13 Jbeta primers were used. The table came from immunoSEQ multiplex PCR; TCRdb's copy has only in-frame clones and leaves some out. The sample holds around 80,000 clones, around 81% seen once. Sequencing was carried out using PBMCs. The source is a man aged 18 to 29 in good health and CMV-seropositive.

The rearrangement joins TRBV18 to TRBJ2-1; the match to TRBD2 covers 11 bases. J lost 7 bases, V lost 3 bases, and 11 bases had no gene match. The CDR3 loop spans 17 amino acids. Germline V CDR1 and CDR2: KGHSH, LQKENI. CDR3 sequence: CASSPPLAGVSGNEQFF. The DNA for the CDR3 is TGTGCCAGCTCACCGCCACTAGCGGGAGTTTCTGGGAATGAGCAGTTCTTC. The full variable domain, with the rest looked up from reference TRBV18 and TRBJ2-1, is NAGVMQNPRHLVRRRGQEARLRCSPMKGHSHVYWYRQLPEEGLKFMVYLQKENIIDESGMPKERFSAEFPKEGPSILRIQQVVRGDSAAYFCASSPPLAGVSGNEQFFGPGTRLTVL.

This rearrangement joins TRBV5-4 to TRBJ2-1; TRBD1 might be the D (5 bases). Germline values: CDR1 SGHNT, CDR2 YYREEE (reference sequence). The ends were cut back, 4 bases at V and 5 bases at J, with 13 bases in the middle. CDR3 length: 14 amino acids. CDR3: CASSGAGHNNEQFF. DNA for the CDR3: TGTGCCAGCAGCGGGGCAGGACATAACAATGAGCAGTTCTTC.

This clone came up a few times. The CDR3 spells CASSESAEMEDYTF. The CDR3 DNA follows: TGTGCCAGCAGTGAATCGGCCGAGATGGAGGACTACACCTTC. The rearrangement links TRBV6-1 to TRBJ1-2; D unresolved. CDR3 length: 14 amino acids. Germline V lookup: CDR1 MNHNS, CDR2 SASEGT. V gave up 2 bases and J gave up 10 bases, with 17 bases separating them.

The chain carries TRBV11-2 and TRBJ1-3; D ambiguous. In germline, CDR1 is SGHAT, CDR2 FQNNGV. Trimming shortened V by 6 bases and J by 1 base, and 13 bases separated the two germline ends. The CDR3 length is 15 residues. DNA of the CDR3: TGTGCCAGCAGGGGTGATGGAGAGTCTGGAAACACCATATATTTT. The encoded protein is CASRGDGESGNTIYF.

The chain joins TRBV13 to TRBJ1-1, with D tentatively TRBD1 (6 bases). V dropped 5 bases and J dropped 8 bases, with 15 bases sitting between them. In germline, CDR1 is PRHDT, CDR2 FYEKMQ (reference sequence). This CDR3 region has 13 residues. The CDR3 region is CASSLREGVEAFF. The CDR3 nucleotides are TGTGCCAGCAGCCTAAGGGAGGGGGTAGAAGCTTTCTTT.

This clone was detected once. The V and J genes are TRBV5-1 and TRBJ2-7; 7 nucleotides match TRBD2. Per the germline V gene, CDR1 is SGHRS and CDR2 is YFSETQ. The CDR3 runs 14 residues. The junction had 2 bases not matched to a gene; V was cut back by 0 bases and J by 2 bases. CDR3 coding DNA: TGCGCCAGCAGCTTGGGTGCGGGAGCCTACGAGCAGTACTTC. Its protein product is CASSLGAGAYEQYF.

The rearrangement joins TRBV28 to TRBJ2-5, with 14 nucleotides matching TRBD2. Germline V gene data show CDR1 as MDHEN and CDR2 as SYDVKM. This CDR3 region has 15 residues. The V and J ends lost 7 bases and 6 bases, in that order; junction bases with no gene match: 7. For the CDR3, the DNA is TGTGCCAGCAACGACGGGACTAGCGGGAGTCAGACCCAGTACTTC. Translation gives CASNDGTSGSQTQYF.

The DNA for the CDR3 is TGTGCCAGCAGCCAACATACTGAGCAGTTCTTC. Encoded protein: CASSQHTEQFF. The rearrangement links TRBV7-2 to TRBJ2-1; unclear D gene. V lost 5 bases and J 9 bases, leaving 8 bases between the germline ends. The CDR3 runs to 11 residues. Germline lookup yields CDR1 SGHTA and CDR2 FQGNSA.

The CDR3 DNA is TGCAGCGTTAGCGGGCGTCTGGACGAGCAGTACTTC. The encoded protein is CSVSGRLDEQYF. The V call is TRBV29-1, the J call TRBJ2-7, with D perhaps TRBD2 (6 bases). V lost 5 bases to trimming and J lost 5 bases, with 13 bases between them. Per the germline V gene, CDR1 is SQVTM and CDR2 is ANQGSEA. The CDR3 length is 12 residues.

The chain is built from TRBV6-6 and TRBJ1-2; weak D call: TRBD1 (6 bases). This CDR3 spans 14 amino acids. CDR1 and CDR2 (germline): MNHNY, SVGAGI (reference sequence). Trimming took 5 bases from V and 8 from J, leaving 18 bases between them. CDR3 protein: CASSTSQGNLGYTF. In DNA form, the CDR3 reads TGTGCCAGCAGTACGAGCCAGGGGAACTTAGGCTACACCTTC.

This rearrangement joins TRBV5-4 to TRBJ2-1; TRBD2 agrees at 9 bases. The CDR3 loop spans 16 amino acids. Germline values: CDR1 SGHNT, CDR2 YYREEE (reference sequence). V trimming: 1 base; J trimming: 8 bases; junction bases outside the gene matches: 10. The CDR3 DNA reads as TGTGCCAGCAGCTTGCGGGGCGGGAGGGCCGATGATGAGCAGTTCTTC. Protein: CASSLRGGRADDEQFF.